A selection of T cell receptor beta chains follows, all from one sample in a study of blood T cell repertoires in COVID-19. Generated by immunoSEQ multiplex PCR, the TCRdb table keeps only in-frame clones and is missing some. The data hold approximately 200,000 clones, with more than 75% observed a single time. The sequenced sample consisted of peripheral blood. These receptors all come from a man aged 40-50 years with acute or convalescent COVID-19. Each CDR3 is given with its conserved first and last residue. Each record gives: D gene, clone size, J gene, V gene, CDR3 DNA, CDR3 protein. D genes are given only for firm matches. Size tells how often a clone was seen (once, few, many) or the class of an expanded clone, and some rows leave it out.

TRBD1	.	TRBJ2-7	TRBV27	TGTGCCAGCAGTCCGGGACAGGGGGGGTACGAGCAGTACTTC	CASSPGQGGYEQYF
.	.	TRBJ1-5	TRBV2	TGTGCCAGCAGTGAAATAGGACAGAACAATCAGCCCCAGCATTTT	CASSEIGQNNQPQHF
.	.	TRBJ2-3	TRBV3-1/TRBV3-2	TGTGCCAGCAGCTTACTAGCAGATACGCAGTATTTT	CASSLLADTQYF
TRBD2	once	TRBJ2-7	TRBV28	TGTGCCAGCAGCCCAGAGGGACTACATTCCTACGAGCAGTACTTC	CASSPEGLHSYEQYF
TRBD2	.	TRBJ2-7	TRBV19	TGTGCCAGTAGCGAAATAGCGGGGGGAAACTCCTACGAGCAGTACTTC	CASSEIAGGNSYEQYF
.	.	TRBJ1-4	TRBV6-6	TGTGCCAGCAGTTACTTCACAGGGACGGGGGAAAAACTGTTTTTT	CASSYFTGTGEKLFF
.	few	TRBJ1-1	TRBV19	TGTGCCAGTAGTATCGTCGGGACATCTACCGAAGCTTTCTTT	CASSIVGTSTEAFF
TRBD1	many	TRBJ2-2	TRBV6-4	TGTGCCAGCAGTGCCGGGACAGGGGACACCGGGGAGCTGTTTTTT	CASSAGTGDTGELFF
TRBD1	.	TRBJ2-2	TRBV9	TGTGCCAGCAGCGTTTGGACAGGGGGAACCGGGGAGCTGTTTTTT	CASSVWTGGTGELFF
.	.	TRBJ1-1	TRBV30	TGTGCCTGGACGAAAACGAGCGGGAACACTGAAGCTTTCTTT	CAWTKTSGNTEAFF
.	.	TRBJ1-1	TRBV30	TGTGCCTGGAGCAGACTGACAGGGAACACTGAAGCTTTCTTT	CAWSRLTGNTEAFF
.	.	TRBJ1-5	TRBV5-1	TGCGCCAGCAGCTTGGACTCGGGCAATCAGCCCCAGCATTTT	CASSLDSGNQPQHF
.	.	TRBJ1-2	TRBV7-9	TGTGCCAGCAGCGACGACAGGAGTTATGGCTACACCTTC	CASSDDRSYGYTF
TRBD1	.	TRBJ1-4	TRBV14	TGTGCCAGCAGCCAAGGGGGACAGGGTTTGGGCGAAAAACTGTTTTTT	CASSQGGQGLGEKLFF
TRBD1	.	TRBJ2-7	TRBV5-4	TGTGCCAGCAGCTTGTCCCCCCGGGACAGCGGCTACGAGCAGTACTTC	CASSLSPRDSGYEQYF
.	.	TRBJ1-2	TRBV19	TGTGCCAGTCGAAGACTAAACATCGGGGACTCTCGGGGCTACACCTTC	CASRRLNIGDSRGYTF
TRBD1	few	TRBJ1-2	TRBV18	TGTGCCAGCTCACCGGGACAGGGGTACTATGGCTACACCTTC	CASSPGQGYYGYTF
.	.	TRBJ1-2	TRBV29-1	TGCAGCGTCACCAGGACAGCTAACTATGGCTACACCTTC	CSVTRTANYGYTF
.	.	TRBJ1-1	TRBV7-2	TGTGCCAGCAGCCCAGGGGTTGTGAACACTGAAGCTTTCTTT	CASSPGVVNTEAFF
TRBD2	.	TRBJ2-3	TRBV19	TGTGCCAGTAGTTCGTTTAGCGGGGGGCCCACAGATACGCAGTATTTT	CASSSFSGGPTDTQYF
TRBD2	few	TRBJ2-1	TRBV5-4	TGTGCCAGCAGCTTTAGCGGGGGAAGCTACAATGAGCAGTTCTTC	CASSFSGGSYNEQFF
.	.	TRBJ1-2	TRBV7-2	TGTGCCAGCAGCTTAACGGTGGCGGTCTATGGCTACACCTTC	CASSLTVAVYGYTF
.	.	TRBJ2-3	TRBV11-3	TGTGCCAGCAGCTTAGAGGGCCGGAACACAGATACGCAGTATTTT	CASSLEGRNTDTQYF
.	once	TRBJ1-6	TRBV20-1	TGCAGTGCTAGTTCCGGGGAATATAATTCACCCCTCCACTTT	CSASSGEYNSPLHF
.	.	TRBJ1-5	TRBV2	TGTGCCAGCACCGGGCTGATTAAATTTACGGGGGGTAGGGGCAATCAGCCCCAGCATTTT	CASTGLIKFTGGRGNQPQHF
TRBD1	.	TRBJ2-7	TRBV9	TGTGCCAGCAGCGTAGGGGGACAGTCCTACGAGCAGTACTTC	CASSVGGQSYEQYF
.	.	TRBJ1-6	TRBV5-4	TGTGCCAGCAGCCTACCTAATTCACCCCTCCACTTT	CASSLPNSPLHF
TRBD1	few	TRBJ2-7	TRBV4-3	TGCGCCAGCAGCCAAGTCACCGGGACAGGGGGCGACGAGCAGTACTTC	CASSQVTGTGGDEQYF
TRBD2	.	TRBJ2-3	TRBV10-3	TGTGCCATCAGTGAGACGGGACTAGCGGGGGACACAGATACGCAGTATTTT	CAISETGLAGDTDTQYF
.	.	TRBJ1-1	TRBV20-1	TGCAGTGCTCGGATGCGTGAGGCCTTCTTT	CSARMREAFF
.	.	TRBJ2-2	TRBV10-3	TGTGCCATCAGTGAGACAACAGGGCGGGCCGGGGAGCTGTTTTTT	CAISETTGRAGELFF
.	.	TRBJ1-3	TRBV30	TGTGCCTGGTCCGGGGGGCCTGGAAACACCATATATTTT	CAWSGGPGNTIYF
TRBD2	.	TRBJ2-7	TRBV15	TGTGCCACCAGATCGGGGGGGCCCCAGGAGCAGTACTTC	CATRSGGPQEQYF
.	.	TRBJ2-2	TRBV4-1	TGCGCCAGCAGCCAAAAAGGGGCGATGAACACCGGGGAGCTGTTTTTT	CASSQKGAMNTGELFF
.	.	TRBJ1-1	TRBV29-1	TGCAGCGTGGCCGGACAGTTTAACACTGAAGCTTTCTTT	CSVAGQFNTEAFF
TRBD2	.	TRBJ2-5	TRBV6-1	TGTGCCAGCTGTGCGGGACTAGCGGGGGGGCAAGAGACCCAGTACTTC	CASCAGLAGGQETQYF
TRBD1	.	TRBJ1-4	TRBV6-5	TGTGCCAGCAGAGGACAGGGAAGTATGTGGGAAAAACTGTTTTTT	CASRGQGSMWEKLFF